This TCR beta chain derives from a study of cytomegalovirus exposure and HLA in healthy donors. Study-level background: A prior study identified approximately 120 million unique TCR beta sequences from around 180 million T cells.

CDR3 length: 15 amino acids. The V gene's germline CDR1 is SEHNR and CDR2 FQNEAQ (reference sequence). Regarding this clone: The junction differs from germline at one of its ends, possibly a read error.

PCR involved 60 Vbeta and 13 Jbeta primers. The repertoire was sequenced with immunoSEQ multiplex PCR; TCRdb's copy has only in-frame clones and lacks some. This sample yields about 98,000 clones, of which about 85% are seen a single time; under 4.5% belongs to the top ten. Sequencing input: PBMCs. The chain joins TRBV7-9 to TRBJ2-5; 10 bases are a match to TRBD2. The clonotype comes from a female donor in good health and CMV-seropositive. The DNA of the CDR3 is TGTTCCAGCAGCTTATTAGCGGGAGGAGGAGAGACCCAGTACTTC. Amino acids: CSSSLLAGGGETQYF.